The sample holds one count of the clone carrying this T cell receptor beta chain. The antigen is not known. The data stem from a study of T cell repertoires in cytomegalovirus infection. In the study overall: Matching HLA type and CMV infection were both indicated by public TCR beta signatures.

Using its own MiXCR run on the reads, TCRdb lists one record per CDR3 protein. The data contain just over 450,000 distinct CDR3 sequences, about 42% of them singletons. V lost 2 bases to trimming and J lost 3 bases, with 14 bases between them. The CDR3 runs 16 residues. Study-level points and caveats: CMV carriers having the relevant HLA were flagged by cumulative public TCR beta family frequency. Dominating the ex vivo response were HLA-C-restricted CMV-specific TCR beta clonotypes.

The chain links TRBV12-3 or TRBV12-4 to TRBJ2-1, with unresolved D. This TCR came from a human donor in good health (CMV status not recorded). Some clones in this sample may be carry-over from other donors' samples. This specimen was cultured PBMCs, taken from culture after CMV antigen stimulation. The CDR3 protein is CASSLSERTFYNEQFF. In DNA, the CDR3 is TGTGCCAGCAGTTTAAGCGAGAGAACGTTCTACAATGAGCAGTTCTTC.